This passage covers 29 T cell receptor beta chains from one sample sequenced in a study of cytomegalovirus exposure and HLA in healthy donors. Researchers ran the PCR with 60 Vbeta and 13 Jbeta primers. Assay used: immunoSEQ multiplex PCR; TCRdb lists only in-frame clones, some missing. Here the sample spans just under 250,000 clones, roughly 87% being singletons. What was sequenced was PBMCs. The receptors here all came from a woman aged 40 to 50 in good health and CMV-seropositive.

This clone occurred a few times. The V call is TRBV5-1, the J call TRBJ1-3; the D is unclear. The CDR3 has 16 residues. Trimming stripped 0 bases from V and 0 bases from J, with 10 bases between. Germline CDR1 and CDR2: SGHRS and YFSETQ. Written as DNA, the CDR3 is TGCGCCAGCAGCTTGGGGGCCGGAACCTCTGGAAACACCATATATTTT. This codes for CASSLGAGTSGNTIYF.

The rearrangement links TRBV7-2 to TRBJ2-2; 13 nucleotides match TRBD2. Germline trimming cut 0 bases from V and 7 bases from J; bases unmatched to any gene: 5. The CDR3 has 17 residues. Germline CDR1 reads SGHTA; CDR2 reads FQGNSA. The CDR3 spells CASSLAVLAGGIGELFF. As DNA, the CDR3 is TGTGCCAGCAGCTTAGCGGTACTAGCGGGAGGGATCGGGGAGCTGTTTTTT. The full variable domain, its missing parts supplied by reference TRBV7-2 and TRBJ2-2, is GAGVSQSPSNKVTEKGKDVELRCDPISGHTALYWYRQSLGQGLEFLIYFQGNSAPDKSGLPSDRFSAERTGGSVSTLTIQRTQQEDSAVYLCASSLAVLAGGIGELFFGEGSRLTVL.

The chain employs TRBV9 and TRBJ2-1; 12 bases line up with TRBD2. Germline V gene data show CDR1 as SGDLS and CDR2 as YYNGEE. Trimming at V came to 3 bases and at J to 8 bases, leaving 9 bases not matched to a gene. The CDR3 runs 16 residues. As DNA, the CDR3 is TGTGCCAGCAGCGCCAACCTAGCGGGGGGGCTCGATGAGCAGTTCTTC. This encodes CASSANLAGGLDEQFF.

In regard to this clone: The sample carries other DNA sequences with the same CDR3. CDR3 in DNA: TGTGCCAGCAGCTTAGGGCAGGGGGATGAAAAACTGTTTTTT. Protein product: CASSLGQGDEKLFF. This chain links TRBV7-9 with TRBJ1-4, with 7 positions matching TRBD1. This CDR3 contains 14 residues. V lost 1 base and J lost 6; bases outside the gene matches: 2. CDR1 and CDR2 from the germline V gene are SEHNR and FQNEAQ (reference sequence).

V gene TRBV7-9 combines with J gene TRBJ2-1; 9 bases are shared with TRBD2. The germline V gene encodes CDR1 SEHNR and CDR2 FQNEAQ (reference sequence). CDR3 length: 15 amino acids. Trimming took 3 bases from V and 0 from J; bases not matched to a gene: 0. The CDR3 region is CASSFSGSSYNEQFF. The CDR3 DNA is TGTGCCAGCAGCTTTAGCGGGAGCTCCTACAATGAGCAGTTCTTC.

The gene calls are TRBV11-2 and TRBJ2-2; no clear D gene. The germline V gene has CDR1 SGHAT and CDR2 FQNNGV. Trimming shortened V by 0 bases and J by 6 bases, and 11 bases separated the two germline ends. The CDR3 covers 15 residues. For the CDR3, the DNA is TGTGCCAGCAGCTTAGATGGGTTAGGAGCCGGGGAGCTGTTTTTT. Encoded protein: CASSLDGLGAGELFF.

Only a few counts were recorded for this clone. The CDR3 region has the DNA TGTGCCAGCAGTGAGGAAGGACAGGGTTTTCAGCCCCAGCATTTT. Translation gives CASSEEGQGFQPQHF. This chain joins TRBV28 and TRBJ1-5, with 8 positions matching TRBD1. The CDR3 length is 15 residues. V lost 5 bases, J lost 6 bases, and 9 bases stayed unmatched. Germline assignment: CDR1 MDHEN and CDR2 SYDVKM.

This chain connects TRBV5-5 to TRBJ2-7; tentatively, D is TRBD1 (5 bases). Between the trimmed V and J ends, which lost 0 bases and 3 bases, there was a span of 7 bases. CDR1 and CDR2 from the germline V gene are SGHKS and YYEKEE (reference sequence). The CDR3 consists of 13 residues. The CDR3 is CASSLDRNYEQYF. In DNA, the CDR3 is TGTGCCAGCAGCTTGGACAGGAACTACGAGCAGTACTTC.

The V and J genes are TRBV14 and TRBJ1-1; D is perhaps TRBD1 (5 bases). Trimming cost V 4 bases and J 3 bases, with 12 bases left between them. This CDR3 has 14 amino acids. CDR1 SGHDN and CDR2 FVKESK come from the germline V gene. CDR3 DNA sequence: TGTGCCAGCAGCCCCGCCAAGGGGCACACTGAAGCTTTCTTT. Residues: CASSPAKGHTEAFF.

CDR3 nucleotides: TGTGCCAGCAGCTTAAGCCTAGGAAGGGGGGAGACCCAGTACTTC. Protein product: CASSLSLGRGETQYF. The chain combines TRBV7-3 with TRBJ2-5; D may be TRBD1 (6 bases). This CDR3 comprises 15 residues. Trimming shortened V by 1 base and J by 5 bases, and 14 bases separated the two germline ends. From germline, CDR1 is SGHTA and CDR2 FQGTGA.

This clone is a singleton in its sample. The rearrangement links TRBV7-9 to TRBJ2-3; maybe TRBD2 (6 bases). CDR3 size: 17 residues. The germline V gene has CDR1 SEHNR and CDR2 FQNEAQ (reference sequence). Trimming cost V 5 bases and J 0 bases, with 18 bases left between them. Written as DNA, the CDR3 is TGTGCCAGCAGCGACCGAGGTAGCGGCTCTAGCACAGATACGCAGTATTTT. It codes for CASSDRGSGSSTDTQYF.

This chain joins TRBV11-1 and TRBJ2-2; maybe TRBD2 (5 bases). CDR1 is SGHAT, CDR2 FQDESV, per germline (reference sequence). V was cut by 5 bases and J by 1 base, with 8 bases left in between. There are 14 residues in the CDR3. The CDR3 is CASSRGLNTGELFF. DNA of the CDR3: TGTGCCAGCAGCAGAGGACTGAACACCGGGGAGCTGTTTTTT. Filled out from reference TRBV11-1 and TRBJ2-2, the complete variable domain reads EAEVAQSPRYKITEKSQAVAFWCDPISGHATLYWYRQILGQGPELLVQFQDESVVDDSQLPKDRFSAERLKGVDSTLKIQPAELGDSAMYLCASSRGLNTGELFFGEGSRLTVL.

This chain links TRBV30 with TRBJ1-2; TRBD1 is a possible D gene (6 bases). V shed 6 bases and J shed 8 bases, with 19 bases lying between them. Germline assignment: CDR1 GTSNPN and CDR2 SVGIG (reference sequence). The CDR3 sequence is 13 residues long. The CDR3 nucleotides read TGTGCCTGTAACTGGCGGGGGGCTCGGGGCTACACCTTC. The encoded protein is CACNWRGARGYTF.

This clone appeared once. The gene calls are TRBV18 and TRBJ2-2, with 9 positions matching TRBD1. The length of the CDR3 is 18 residues. Germline V gene lookup returns CDR1 KGHSH and CDR2 LQKENI. Trimming cost V 4 bases and J 4 bases; bases outside gene matches: 13. The CDR3 here is CASSLKPGQGISTGELFF. CDR3 DNA: TGTGCCAGCTCACTCAAACCGGGACAGGGAATTTCCACCGGGGAGCTGTTTTTT.

Only one count was recorded for this clone. V usage is TRBV30 and J usage is TRBJ1-5; 9 nucleotides line up with TRBD1. Germline V gene sequence: CDR1 GTSNPN, CDR2 SVGIG (reference sequence). CDR3 size: 13 residues. V trimming: 5 bases; J trimming: 4 bases; junction bases outside the gene matches: 3. CDR3 DNA: TGTGCCTGGGGAGGGACAGGGAATCAGCCCCAGCATTTT. Translation gives CAWGGTGNQPQHF.

The chain has TRBV4-2 and TRBJ2-2; no definite D call. This CDR3 has 13 amino acids. Germline CDR1 and CDR2: LGHNA and YNFKEQ. Trimming cost V 0 bases and J 7 bases, with 6 bases left between them. CDR3 bases: TGTGCCAGCAGCCAAGATCAGGTCGGGGAGCTGTTTTTT. Its translation is CASSQDQVGELFF.

V usage is TRBV29-1 and J usage is TRBJ1-1; 8 nucleotides line up with TRBD1. CDR3 size: 15 residues. The germline V gene has CDR1 SQVTM and CDR2 ANQGSEA. V lost 6 bases and J lost 0; bases outside the gene matches: 9. CDR3 sequence (DNA): TGCAGCGTCGACGGACAGGGCGAAATGAACACTGAAGCTTTCTTT. Its protein is CSVDGQGEMNTEAFF.

The chain carries TRBV10-3 and TRBJ1-2; D may be TRBD1 (6 bases). The V and J ends lost 4 bases and 0 bases respectively, with 12 bases between them. The CDR3 spans 15 residues. CDR1 is ENHRY, CDR2 SYGVKD, per germline. CDR3 loop: CAISVQGSANYGYTF. As DNA, the CDR3 is TGTGCCATCAGTGTCCAGGGGTCGGCTAACTATGGCTACACCTTC.

The chain recombines TRBV7-2 with TRBJ1-1; 10 bases fit TRBD1. The CDR3 contains 15 residues. The junction had 7 bases not matched to a gene; V was cut back by 5 bases and J by 4 bases. Looked up from germline, CDR1 is SGHTA and CDR2 is FQGNSA. The CDR3 loop reads CASSRDRGWGTEAFF. The CDR3 region has the DNA TGTGCCAGCAGCCGGGACAGGGGATGGGGCACTGAAGCTTTCTTT.

The chain employs TRBV6-5 and TRBJ2-7; possibly TRBD1 for D (6 bases). V was trimmed by 5 bases and J by 4 bases, leaving 12 bases between them. This CDR3 has 13 residues. The germline V gene has CDR1 MNHEY and CDR2 SVGAGI. CDR3 coding DNA: TGTGCCAGCAGTACAGGGAGATCGTACGAGCAGTACTTC. Amino acids: CASSTGRSYEQYF.

This clone has a single count. The rearrangement uses TRBV19 and TRBJ1-5, with 7 positions matching TRBD1. J was trimmed by 0 bases and V by 7 bases; bases with no gene match: 12. Germline-derived CDR1 and CDR2 are LNHDA and SQIVND (reference sequence). This CDR3 is built from 17 residues. CDR3 coding DNA: TGTGCCAGTACTGACAGGGTTTGGGTCAATAGCAATCAGCCCCAGCATTTT. Protein product: CASTDRVWVNSNQPQHF.

V usage is TRBV9 and J usage is TRBJ2-3; possibly TRBD2 for D (5 bases). Germline CDR1 and CDR2: SGDLS and YYNGEE. Between the trimmed V and J ends, which lost 0 bases and 5 bases, there was a span of 13 bases. The CDR3 has 15 residues. CDR3 loop: CASSVGGSRKDTQYF. In DNA form, the CDR3 reads TGTGCCAGCAGCGTAGGTGGGAGTAGGAAAGATACGCAGTATTTT. Using reference TRBV9 and TRBJ2-3 for the parts outside the CDR3, the full variable domain is DSGVTQTPKHLITATGQRVTLRCSPRSGDLSVYWYQQSLDQGLQFLIQYYNGEERAKGNILERFSAQQFPDLHSELNLSSLELGDSALYFCASSVGGSRKDTQYFGPGTRLTVL.

J is TRBJ1-6 and V is TRBV5-1; no clear D. V lost 4 bases, J lost 8 bases, and 13 bases lay in between. The CDR3 runs to 14 residues. Germline CDR1 SGHRS, CDR2 YFSETQ. The CDR3 reads CASSRRVNDSPLHF. CDR3 nucleotides: TGCGCCAGCAGCCGGCGGGTAAATGATTCACCCCTCCACTTT.

The V call is TRBV4-3, the J call TRBJ2-2; 8 bases agree with TRBD2. Per the germline V gene, CDR1 is LGHNA and CDR2 is YSLEER. This CDR3 comprises 17 residues. Trimming cost V 4 bases and J 5 bases; bases outside gene matches: 12. CDR3 DNA sequence: TGCGCCAGCAGCCCCCTAGCAGCGGGAGTGGGTACCGGGGAGCTGTTTTTT. Translated: CASSPLAAGVGTGELFF.

Turning to this clone: The junction departs from germline at one end; a sequencing error may be responsible. The gene calls are TRBV28 and TRBJ1-5, with a possible D match to TRBD1 (5 bases). Germline V CDR1 and CDR2: MDHEN, SYDVKM. The CDR3 length is 12 residues. CDR3 amino acids: CASNLYRQPQHF. CDR3 DNA: TGTGCCAGCAATTTATACAGGCAGCCCCAGCATTTT.

The chain employs TRBV28 and TRBJ1-5, with 7 bases identical to TRBD1. After removal of 6 bases from V and 0 bases from J, the junction contained 8 bases not matched to a gene. Germline lookup yields CDR1 MDHEN and CDR2 SYDVKM. The CDR3 runs to 16 residues. The CDR3 coding sequence is TGTGCCAGCAGCCCCCCGACAGGGAATAGCAATCAGCCCCAGCATTTT. Amino acids: CASSPPTGNSNQPQHF.

DNA for the CDR3: TGTGCCTGGAGTAGCTGGTCTTCCGGGGAGCTGTTTTTT. It specifies CAWSSWSSGELFF. The chain recombines TRBV30 with TRBJ2-2; D is undetermined. Germline V gene lookup returns CDR1 GTSNPN and CDR2 SVGIG (reference sequence). Trimming pared 2 bases from V and 6 bases from J, leaving 10 bases between. This CDR3 contains 13 residues.

The rearrangement links TRBV11-3 to TRBJ2-3, with D unresolved. The CDR3 is 14 residues long. The germline V gene encodes CDR1 SGHNT and CDR2 YENEEA. V lost 5 bases and J 2 bases, leaving 11 bases between the germline ends. This CDR3 reads CASSPTRNTDTQYF. CDR3 nucleotide sequence: TGTGCCAGCAGCCCAACCAGAAACACAGATACGCAGTATTTT.

This chain joins TRBV30 and TRBJ2-5; 7 bases fit TRBD2. V lost 2 bases, J lost 1 base, and 10 bases stayed unmatched. The CDR3 extends over 16 amino acids. Germline CDR1 and CDR2: GTSNPN and SVGIG (reference sequence). CDR3 residues: CAWSLPTGLPQETQYF. CDR3 coding DNA: TGTGCCTGGAGTCTCCCAACGGGACTACCCCAAGAGACCCAGTACTTC.